This T cell receptor beta chain was sequenced in a study of CD8+ T cells in alopecia areata (dated by TCRdb to about 2018). Background for the entire study: Treated patients were enrolled in an open-label pilot trial of oral tofacitinib at 5 to 10 mg twice daily for moderate-to-severe alopecia areata. Patients on tofacitinib were biopsied at baseline and after 4 and 24 weeks of treatment, and several of the patients also had a later scalp biopsy. Patients received tofacitinib for 6 to 18 months and were then followed off drug for 6 months to check for delayed response and recurrence. TCRbeta CDR3 regions were amplified by immunoSEQ multiplex PCR with 35 Vbeta forward and 13 Jbeta reverse primers. Scalp tissue and sorted CD4+ and CD8+ peripheral blood T cells from patchy and totalis/universalis alopecia areata patients and from healthy controls were covered by human TCRbeta sequencing. RNA was extracted with the PAXgene miRNA kit for fixed scalp, the miRNeasy kit for PBMCs, and the RNeasy kit for mouse skin. Clonality in the scalp was compared among normal scalp (n=4), patchy alopecia areata scalp (n=8), and alopecia totalis/universalis scalp (n=8). The SALT score, which quantifies the percentage of affected scalp surface area, was used to measure disease severity in treated patients. To study T cell clonal expansion in alopecia areata, the researchers applied high-throughput TCRbeta sequencing to both the C3H/HeJ mouse model and human patients. Study-wide conclusions, independent of this receptor: Compared with normal scalp, lesional scalp, particularly in alopecia totalis/universalis, had higher clonality and more expanded CD8+ clones, which suggests antigenic drive. Tofacitinib significantly decreased scalp clonality and the number of expanded CD8+ clones among the top 100 scalp clones. Many expanded lesional clones were found to persist in scalp and blood during tofacitinib treatment, and relapse after treatment cessation may be partly explained by this persistence. TCR sequences shared between patients were less clear than in mice, possibly partly because of HLA diversity in the patient population. Unlike mouse skin, which is dominated by gammadelta T cells, normal human skin has resident alphabeta T cells that are also sequenced, and this complicates analysis of the scalp TCR repertoire. The treated cohort was small, with a single nonresponder, so links between baseline CD8+ expansion and response need larger studies.

The label giving this sample's treatment or condition can be read as: oral pan-JAK inhibitor, 5-10 mg twice daily. Lesional scalp punch biopsies and peripheral blood were collected from alopecia areata patients. PBMCs were isolated by density centrifugation and stained for CD3, CD4 and CD8, after which CD4+ and CD8+ T cells were sorted on a FACSAria. With respect to this clone: The clone's antigen remains unknown. No base qualities exist here, and no much larger clone lies one base off it.

In the germline V gene, CDR1 corresponds to SQVTM and CDR2 to ANQGSEA. The CDR3 covers 15 residues, taking in both the cysteine and the phenylalanine. Just the 45-base CDR3 DNA is kept, in frame starting at base 1. Germline trimming: 7 bases from V, 5 bases from J; junction bases outside gene matches: 11. The library was obtained by the immunoSEQ multiplex PCR assay. RNA was extracted from all samples and reverse transcribed into cDNA, which served as template for TCR sequencing. First-strand cDNA was synthesized using SuperScript III with a 2:1 mix of oligo-dT and random hexamers. A synthetic immune receptor repertoire was used to gauge amplification bias, and whatever bias remained was removed computationally. In the original analysis: Raw reads were preprocessed to remove errors, and CDR3 was defined according to IMGT conventions as the region from the conserved cysteine to phenylalanine. To get clonality, Shannon entropy was normalized by log2 of the number of productive unique TCRs and the result was subtracted from 1. CD4 or CD8 identity of scalp clones was inferred by cross-referencing scalp TCRbeta sequences with sorted blood CD4 and CD8 repertoires. TCRdb holds this immuneACCESS table with in-frame rearrangements only. Some clones are missing; in checked studies, unresolved V genes explain under half, and the rest has no known cause. The V and J calls and the clone size are those of that table, but D and trimming were determined from the DNA. The sample table records 150,000 to 200,000 clones; roughly 60% of these occur just once. 15% to 20% of the sample belongs to the ten largest clones.

This material consisted of CD4+ T cells sorted from blood, taken at approximately week 56, from a patient treated with tofacitinib. The clonotype was recovered from a human donor with alopecia areata. The sequence is built from TRBV29-1 and TRBJ2-2; TRBD2 aligns with 9 central bases. The DNA reads as follows: TGCAGCGCTGGGGTACTAGCGGGTGGGACCGGGGAGCTGTTTTTT. Translation gives CSAGVLAGGTGELFF.